A single sample gave rise to the 27 T cell receptor beta chains below, sequenced in a study of blood T cell repertoires in COVID-19. Generated by immunoSEQ multiplex PCR, the TCRdb table keeps only in-frame clones and is missing some. Of fewer than 150,000 clones listed, approximately 87% are singletons. Sequencing used peripheral blood. The receptors come from a woman between 35 and 50 years old with acute or convalescent COVID-19.

This clone was picked up one time. The chain has TRBV7-3 and TRBJ1-6; 8 bases align to TRBD1. The CDR3 is 15 amino acids. Trimming removed 1 base from V and 10 bases from J; junction bases left unmatched: 6. In germline, CDR1 is SGHTA, CDR2 FQGTGA. CDR3 DNA sequence: TGTGCCAGCAGCTTAAGTGGCAGGGGGCAATCACCCCTCCACTTT. This encodes CASSLSGRGQSPLHF.

This clone was counted a single time. This sequence joins TRBV7-3 and TRBJ2-1, with 10 bases that match TRBD1. The V and J ends lost 3 bases and 4 bases, in that order; junction bases with no gene match: 3. Germline loops: CDR1 SGHTA, CDR2 FQGTGA. The CDR3 loop spans 15 amino acids. The CDR3 loop reads CASSFRDRGYNEQFF. CDR3 nucleotide sequence: TGTGCCAGCAGCTTCCGGGACAGGGGTTACAATGAGCAGTTCTTC.

V gene TRBV19 combines with J gene TRBJ1-4; maybe TRBD1 (5 bases). There are 14 residues in the CDR3. With 5 bases removed from V and 6 bases from J, the gap between germline ends came to 13 bases. Germline CDR1 is LNHDA and CDR2 is SQIVND (reference sequence). The CDR3 DNA sequence: TGTGCCAGTAGTTCCGCCGGGGGTTATGAAAAACTGTTTTTT. As protein: CASSSAGGYEKLFF.

The DNA of the CDR3 is TGTGCCAGCAGCTTACAGGACTTACTTAATTCACCCCTCCACTTT. Translated, it gives CASSLQDLLNSPLHF. V is TRBV7-9 and J is TRBJ1-6; D is unresolved. Trimming removed 2 bases at V and 6 bases at J, with 11 bases between. Germline V CDR1 and CDR2: SEHNR, FQNEAQ (reference sequence). This CDR3 is built from 15 residues.

This clone is large by share. The CDR3 DNA follows: TGTGCCAGCAGCTTGGGGTCAACCGGGAACCGTCTGGGGGCTTTCTTT. Amino acids: CASSLGSTGNRLGAFF. This chain links TRBV5-8 with TRBJ1-1, with unresolved D. Per the germline V gene, CDR1 is SGHTS and CDR2 is YDEGEE. The CDR3 has 16 residues. Between the trimmed V and J ends, which lost 0 bases and 11 bases, there was a span of 23 bases.

The sample holds a few counts of this clone. The genes are TRBV6-5 and TRBJ2-1; D is unresolved. V lost 10 bases and J lost 7, with 11 bases in between. The CDR3 contains 11 residues. The germline V gene encodes CDR1 MNHEY and CDR2 SVGAGI. The CDR3 nucleotides read TGTGCCACAAGCGTTACTAATGAGCAGTTCTTC. As protein: CATSVTNEQFF.

The chain carries TRBV7-2 and TRBJ1-5; D gene uncertain. The germline gives CDR1 SGHTA, CDR2 FQGNSA. There are 15 residues in the CDR3. V was cut by 1 base and J by 0 bases, with 7 bases left in between. Written as DNA, the CDR3 is TGTGCCAGCAGCTTAGTAGCGGATAGCAATCAGCCCCAGCATTTT. This codes for CASSLVADSNQPQHF.

Only one count was recorded for this clone. The chain recombines TRBV18 with TRBJ1-2; 8 nucleotides match TRBD1. The V gene's germline CDR1 is KGHSH and CDR2 LQKENI. V lost 0 bases to trimming and J lost 7 bases; unmatched junction nucleotides: 13. The CDR3 is 17 residues long. CDR3 nucleotide sequence: TGTGCCAGCTCACCACCATTCTCGGCAGGGGGCGCGGGTGGCTACACCTTC. This gives the protein CASSPPFSAGGAGGYTF.

The V and J genes are TRBV3-1 (or the pseudogene TRBV3-2) and TRBJ2-5; TRBD2 aligns across 9 bases. Germline-derived CDR1 and CDR2 are LGHDT and YNNKEL (reference sequence). V was pared by 0 bases and J by 5 bases, with 13 bases of the junction left unmatched. This CDR3 has 18 residues. The CDR3 region is CASSQDLGLAGPGETQYF. CDR3 in DNA: TGTGCCAGCAGCCAAGATCTTGGCCTAGCGGGGCCAGGGGAGACCCAGTACTTC.

The rearrangement links TRBV10-3 to TRBJ1-1, with 9 bases fitting TRBD1. Germline V gives CDR1 ENHRY, CDR2 SYGVKD. This CDR3 spans 13 amino acids. With V trimmed by 7 bases and J by 5 bases, 5 bases remained unmatched. In DNA form, the CDR3 reads TGTGCCATCACCCCGACAGGGGGGACTGAAGCTTTCTTT. Its protein product is CAITPTGGTEAFF.

V usage is TRBV5-6 and J usage is TRBJ1-2, with TRBD1 matching 9 bases. Germline V CDR1 and CDR2: SGHDT, YYEEEE. The CDR3 sequence is 18 residues long. With 1 base clipped from V and 7 bases from J, the junction kept 17 bases outside the gene matches. The CDR3 DNA reads TGTGCCAGCAGCTTGTTCTCCGGGACAGGGAACGTGCTAAGTGGCTACACCTTC. It translates to CASSLFSGTGNVLSGYTF.

The chain is built from TRBV6-5 and TRBJ1-1; D call uncertain. This CDR3 contains 12 residues. Trimming removed 11 bases from V and 3 bases from J, with 13 bases in between. CDR1 is MNHEY and CDR2 is SVGAGI in the germline V gene. The CDR3 DNA sequence: TGTGCCGCGTCATCGGACTACACTGAAGCTTTCTTT. Translated: CAASSDYTEAFF.

This sequence joins TRBV4-3 and TRBJ2-7; 8 nucleotides agree with TRBD1. CDR3 length equals 15 residues. The germline V gene has CDR1 LGHNA and CDR2 YSLEER. The ends lost 0 bases at V and 5 bases at J; junction bases unmatched: 6. The CDR3 reads CASSQDRTGRNEQYF. The DNA for the CDR3 is TGCGCCAGCAGCCAAGACAGGACAGGGAGAAACGAGCAGTACTTC.

The V and J genes are TRBV5-4 and TRBJ2-1; unclear D gene. The CDR3 has 16 amino acids. CDR1 and CDR2 from the germline V gene are SGHNT and YYREEE (reference sequence). V lost 2 bases, J lost 3 bases, and 15 bases lay in between. The CDR3 DNA reads TGTGCCAGCAGCTTCGGTAGTGCTAGTTTCTACAATGAGCAGTTCTTC. Protein: CASSFGSASFYNEQFF.

The rearrangement joins TRBV13 to TRBJ1-2; 7 bases are a match to TRBD1. CDR3 size: 11 residues. The germline gives CDR1 PRHDT, CDR2 FYEKMQ (reference sequence). The V segment lost 3 bases and the J segment 12 bases; nucleotides outside the gene matches: 4. The CDR3 reads CASSFDRAHTF. Here the CDR3 DNA reads TGTGCCAGCAGCTTTGACAGGGCTCACACCTTC.

The V call is TRBV6-4, the J call TRBJ2-1; 13 bases agree with TRBD2. V was pared by 6 bases and J by 2 bases, with 1 base of the junction left unmatched. Germline V gives CDR1 MRHNA, CDR2 SNTAGT. This CDR3 contains 15 residues. For the CDR3, the DNA is TGTGCCAGCAGCGGGACTAGCGGGGCCTACAATGAGCAGTTCTTC. Translation: CASSGTSGAYNEQFF.

V is TRBV4-1 and J is TRBJ1-2; D is perhaps TRBD1 (5 bases). The CDR3 runs 19 residues. In germline, CDR1 is MGHRA, CDR2 YSYEKL. V was shortened by 1 base and J by 8 bases, with 29 bases between the two germline ends. CDR3 residues: CASSQVGSKIRAGTWGYTF. The CDR3 DNA reads TGCGCCAGCAGCCAAGTCGGTTCCAAAATCAGGGCCGGAACTTGGGGCTACACCTTC.

The V and J genes are TRBV7-2 and TRBJ2-7; maybe TRBD1 (5 bases). V shed 1 base and J shed 2 bases, with 9 bases lying between them. Germline V gene lookup returns CDR1 SGHTA and CDR2 FQGNSA. This CDR3 is 14 amino acids long. The CDR3, as DNA: TGTGCCAGCAGCTTAGGTCCCAGGGCCTACGAGCAGTACTTC. It encodes CASSLGPRAYEQYF.

This clone has more than one count but fewer than ten. The chain couples TRBV6-1 to TRBJ1-2; unclear D gene. The germline V and J ends were trimmed by 2 bases and 1 base, with 14 bases remaining between them. The germline V gene has CDR1 MNHNS and CDR2 SASEGT. This CDR3 is 16 amino acids long. The CDR3 nucleotides are TGTGCCAGCAGTGAAAATGTAGTGGAGAGTAACTATGGCTACACCTTC. Protein sequence: CASSENVVESNYGYTF.

The DNA of the CDR3 is TGCGCCACCGGGGACACTGAAGCTTTCTTT. Residues: CATGDTEAFF. This chain uses TRBV10-1 with TRBJ1-1, with D unresolved. CDR3 length: 10 amino acids. Germline lookup yields CDR1 WNHNN and CDR2 SYGVQD (reference sequence). The V gene lost 10 bases and the J gene lost 3 bases, with 6 bases spanning the gap.

The DNA for the CDR3 is TGTGCCAGCAGTGACTCCCCCCGGGAGGTCGATACGCAGTATTTT. Translated: CASSDSPREVDTQYF. V gene TRBV6-4 combines with J gene TRBJ2-3, with 7 bases fitting TRBD2. This CDR3 is 15 amino acids long. Per the germline V gene, CDR1 is MRHNA and CDR2 is SNTAGT. V was pared by 0 bases and J by 6 bases, with 6 bases of the junction left unmatched.

The chain has TRBV10-3 and TRBJ2-6; D is perhaps TRBD1 (6 bases). V was trimmed by 6 bases and J by 2 bases, leaving 20 bases between them. The germline V gene encodes CDR1 ENHRY and CDR2 SYGVKD. This CDR3 contains 18 residues. DNA of the CDR3: TGTGCCATCAGAAGCCCCTCCCCACAGGGCACTGGGGCCAACGTCCTGACTTTC. It translates to CAIRSPSPQGTGANVLTF.

CDR3 sequence: CASSLRGGNQETQYF. CDR3 in DNA: TGTGCCAGCAGTTTGCGTGGGGGGAATCAAGAGACCCAGTACTTC. The chain employs TRBV27 and TRBJ2-5, with a possible D match to TRBD2 (6 bases). Germline assignment: CDR1 MNHEY and CDR2 SMNVEV (reference sequence). Deletions cut 3 bases from V and 2 bases from J, with 13 bases between. This CDR3 is built from 15 residues.

J is TRBJ2-1 and V is TRBV2; tentative D call: TRBD2 (5 bases). V shed 7 bases and J shed 2 bases, with 9 bases lying between them. Germline lookup yields CDR1 SNHLY and CDR2 FYNNEI. The CDR3 runs to 13 residues. The DNA of the CDR3 is TGTGCCAGCACGGGATCGACCTACAATGAGCAGTTCTTC. This sequence encodes CASTGSTYNEQFF. The full variable domain, completed using reference TRBV2 and TRBJ2-1, is EPEVTQTPSHQVTQMGQEVILRCVPISNHLYFYWYRQILGQKVEFLVSFYNNEISEKSEIFDDQFSVERPDGSNFTLKIRSTKLEDSAMYFCASTGSTYNEQFFGPGTRLTVL.

This CDR3 is CASSQAWQGYGYTF. The CDR3 nucleotides read TGTGCCAGCAGCCAAGCCTGGCAGGGGTATGGCTACACCTTC. The chain joins TRBV14 to TRBJ1-2; possible D gene TRBD1, 6 bases. V was shortened by 1 base and J by 5 bases, with 11 bases between the two germline ends. The CDR3 is 14 residues long. Germline assignment: CDR1 SGHDN and CDR2 FVKESK.

The chain recombines TRBV7-2 with TRBJ2-3; 12 nucleotides match TRBD2. J was trimmed by 2 bases and V by 5 bases; bases with no gene match: 8. Germline loops: CDR1 SGHTA, CDR2 FQGNSA. The CDR3 totals 17 residues. CDR3 bases: TGTGCCAGCAGCGGAACCGGGACTAGCGGGCCCACAGATACGCAGTATTTT. Amino acids: CASSGTGTSGPTDTQYF.

The rearrangement joins TRBV7-8 to TRBJ2-7; 7 bases align to TRBD2. Germline V gene data show CDR1 as SGHVS and CDR2 as FQNEAQ. This CDR3 comprises 16 residues. Trimming took 5 bases from V and 0 from J; bases not matched to a gene: 10. CDR3: CASSPLGGRYSYEQYF. The CDR3 bases are TGTGCCAGCAGCCCCCTAGGCGGGAGATACTCCTACGAGCAGTACTTC.